The present TCR beta chain was sequenced within a study of T cell responses to AZD1222 COVID-19 vaccine. Study as a whole: Analyses pooled second doses at about 4 or about 12 weeks.

Generated by immunoSEQ multiplex PCR, the TCRdb table keeps only in-frame clones and is missing some. In the table there are approximately 170,000 clones, around 93% of which are singletons. Comments on this clone: What it binds is not known.

Germline loops: CDR1 SGHTA, CDR2 FQGNSA. V dropped 2 bases and J dropped 1 base, with 12 bases sitting between them. The CDR3 length is 16 residues. Study results and caveats: Spike was spanned by vaccine-associated CD4 TCRs, which were dominant at 160-218 and 743-854. Most donors were white British and more were female, and clonal diversity was possibly underestimated. AZD1222 recipients seropositive at baseline numbered only six.

The chain employs TRBV7-2 and TRBJ1-5, with D possibly being TRBD1 (5 bases). The sequence was obtained from an adult in good health. The sample in question was peripheral blood, obtained on day 0 of AZD1222 vaccination. Here the CDR3 DNA reads TGTGCCAGCAGCTTAATCGGGGGGTACAGCAATCAGCCCCAGCATTTT. Translated, it gives CASSLIGGYSNQPQHF.